This TCR beta chain was profiled in a study of cytomegalovirus exposure and HLA in healthy donors. Both 60 Vbeta primers and 13 Jbeta primers went into the PCR. Method: immunoSEQ multiplex PCR; TCRdb's copy keeps in-frame clones and lacks some. Altogether about 180,000 clones are present, roughly 88% being singletons, with the ten largest covering 1% to 1.5%. Per germline, CDR1 ENHRY and CDR2 SYGVKD. This CDR3 comprises 14 residues. J was trimmed by 8 bases and V by 8 bases; bases with no gene match: 9. The chain carries TRBV10-3 and TRBJ1-2; 12 positions agree with TRBD1. The sequencing input was PBMCs. The receptor was derived from a girl aged 2 to 10 in good health and CMV-seropositive. CDR3 sequence reads: CAIEGDRGLRGYTF. The CDR3 region has the DNA TGTGCCATCGAAGGGGACAGGGGGCTCAGGGGCTACACCTTC.